This note documents a single T cell receptor (beta chain) sequence. This clone is described as medium-sized (0.01 to 0.1%). Its antigen is currently not known. The record has no base qualities; no much larger clone is one base away. TCRbeta sequencing used genomic DNA from CD8+ cells, following the manufacturer's instructions. TCRbeta sequencing used the immunoSEQ assay and was run at a genomics technology centre in Finland. The authors' analysis ran thus. Clonotype tables generated by the immunoSEQ preprocessing pipeline were converted into VDJtools format, and non-productive clonotypes were filtered out. Samples below 10,000 reads were excluded and the rest subsampled to 10,000 reads; six of eight CND-RA samples passed. Using the VDJtools CalcDiversityStats function on data subsampled to 10,000 reads, the Shannon-Wiener, Simpson and clonality indices were calculated. To infer antigen specificity, non-singleton TCRbeta clonotypes were hard-matched against VDJdb, meaning no mismatches were allowed. CDR3 sequences that differed by one amino acid (Hamming distance 1) were grouped together into clusters with potentially shared antigen targets. After each group was resampled to six samples, one-sided Fisher's exact tests checked public clonotypes for group enrichment, with the whole procedure repeated ten times. Drawn from immuneACCESS, this table holds only the in-frame rearrangements with V and J called that TCRdb kept. Clones are partly lost; checked studies trace under half to an unresolved V gene and leave the rest unexplained. V and J calls and clone size are given by that table; D and trimming were obtained from the DNA. The table for this sample lists 10,000 to 15,000 clones; around 86% of them were counted only once. About 30% of the sample comes from the top ten.

This record comes from a study of CD8 T cells in seronegative destructive rheumatoid arthritis (TCRdb year 2020). Broadly, across the study: At the time of sampling, seven of the eight CND-RA patients were on biological drugs. Researchers compared peripheral CD8+ TCRbeta repertoires from patients with CCP-negative destructive rheumatoid arthritis (CND-RA) against repertoires from newly diagnosed seropositive RA, seronegative RA and healthy controls. The seropositive RA, seronegative RA and healthy control comparison cohorts were taken from a previously published TCRbeta dataset and were not newly sequenced. The full study reports these points: Because diagnostic samples were lacking, the TCR repertoire differences may partly reflect years of poor disease control rather than having been present at onset. CND-RA patients appeared to carry a distinct set of enriched public clonotypes, which the authors read as support for a separate disease subset. CND-RA repertoires showed more CMV-reactive and fewer influenza A-reactive CD8+ TCRbeta sequences than controls and other RA subtypes. The small size of the CND-RA cohort was acknowledged as a limitation of the study. No public clonotype enrichment survived Benjamini-Hochberg correction across the roughly 100,000 clonotypes tested. After adjustment for age, less diverse and more clonal CD8+ TCRbeta repertoires appeared to be present in CND-RA patients than in other RA subtypes.

A negative result on the clinical CCP2 antibody test was shown by CND-RA patients, and progression of joint destruction was observed despite active therapy. All CND-RA patients were characterized by typical joint destruction in wrists and ankles and by failure of conventional anti-rheumatic therapy. CND-RA patients were sampled not at diagnosis but after long disease histories, which in several cases spanned decades. Fifty millilitres of EDTA-anticoagulated peripheral blood were drawn from each patient. Ficoll-Paque PLUS density gradient separation was used to isolate peripheral blood mononuclear cells. CD8+ cells were isolated from fresh or cryopreserved PBMCs by AutoMACS magnetic bead positive selection, with purity checked by flow cytometry. Nucleospin Tissue or Tissue XS kits were used to extract genomic DNA, which was then quantified on a Qubit 2.0 fluorometer. From a lookup of the germline V gene, CDR1 and CDR2 are KGHSH and LQKENI. Including the terminal cysteine and phenylalanine, the CDR3 comprises 14 residues. The entry retains the CDR3 DNA only, 42 bases that are in frame from base 1. Relative to germline, V is 6 bases shorter and J is 7 bases shorter, with 15 bases between their ends.

The receptor was isolated from a woman aged 30 to 49 with seronegative destructive rheumatoid arthritis. Material for sequencing was CD8+ T cells from blood. The sequence links TRBV18 to TRBJ2-2, with no confident D gene call. The DNA is as follows: TGTGCCAGCTCTCCAGGCAACCTTGGCGGGGAGCTGTTTTTT. Translated, this is CASSPGNLGGELFF.